This TCR beta chain was identified during a study of cytomegalovirus exposure and HLA in healthy donors (dated by TCRdb to about 2017). With regard to the full study: An earlier analysis of 587 of the donors reported approximately 300 Gb of sequence data and around 120 million unique TCR beta sequences obtained from about 179 million T cells. Both class I and class II loci were covered by HLA typing, at four-digit resolution. The study used immunosequencing to profile the T cell repertoires of 600 to 850 subjects and linked those repertoires to cytomegalovirus serostatus. Donor age, sex, ethnicity and CMV serostatus were compiled together with the repertoire data. Roughly 300 gigabases of sequencing data and 91 million or so unique TCR sequences made up an early release that covered some 640 HLA-typed donors. About five DR-DQ haplotypes were treated as single units for association and clustering because of strong linkage in the cohort. An earlier analysis of some 500 of the donors applied high-throughput TCR beta sequencing to assess whether each TCR beta V gene segment acted as functional or pseudogenic. A later analysis re-analyzed previously published TCR beta repertoires from several hundred donors and added high-resolution HLA genotyping to study TCR occurrence patterns. The aim of the study was to test whether cataloging public T cell receptors could identify signatures of past pathogen exposure. Among the approximately 400 genotyped donors, approximately 76% belonged to the genetic ancestry cluster associated with self-reported Caucasian donors. On average, roughly 200,000 unique TCR beta nucleotide sequences were sequenced per donor among a few hundred genotyped donors of the cohort, with 15% to 20% of those sequences being non-productive. In a later genetic analysis, genome-wide SNP genotypes for about 55% of the 666 donors were used, and that subset was treated as a discovery cohort. Every discovery cohort repertoire had been produced on one sequencing platform. Typing coverage varied by locus: about 620-640 donors for A, B, C, DRB1 and DQB1; around 560 for DQA1; more than 600 for DPA1; around 450 for DPB1. High-throughput TCR immunosequencing, statistical association of individual TCRs with disease status, and machine learning were combined to predict cytomegalovirus infection status. Rather than using new phenotypic data, the later analysis identified candidate immune exposures from TCR beta sequences and from how often those sequences occurred across donors. In addition to the first cohort of about 650 subjects, a separate validation cohort of 120 different subjects was used. Summary of the overall study and its limitations: Sequencing depth was assumed to be roughly uniform across donors in the presence/absence analyses, though that assumption may not hold. The cohort was sequenced for TCR beta chains only, and without alpha or paired-chain data the features that could be detected were limited. In a later analysis, most CMV-associated TCR beta chains were found to appear HLA-restricted, with HLA associations seemingly driven largely by CMV exposure. The study gave a list of around 170 TCR beta chains associated with cytomegalovirus. A further reported finding was that TCR beta sequences accurately predicted the HLA-A and HLA-B alleles for most subjects in the first cohort. In an earlier analysis of some 550 of the donors, most TCR beta V segments were observed in productive rearrangements about 90% or about 30% of the time, broadly matching IMGT annotations. According to a later analysis, parvovirus B19, influenza, CMV and Epstein-Barr virus appeared linked to several top co-occurrence clusters. Compared with the roughly 720-donor mean, donors in an Asian-associated ancestry cluster had fewer N-insertions in productive TCRs, according to a later genetic analysis. The classifier was reported to diagnose cytomegalovirus status with high specificity and sensitivity in both the original cohort and the validation cohort. Specific HLA alleles were associated with 15,000 to 20,000 TCR beta sequences at a false discovery rate of 0.05 in a later analysis. A cluster of highly shared sequence variants was judged likely to represent a technical artifact of the sequencing pipeline. The authors suggested that the approach could potentially be extended to other disease states and immunological phenotypes. Because some donors lacked HLA typing at each locus, the association tests relied only on the typed subset. For the cohort, immune exposure information was limited to CMV serostatus. Compared with equally common non-associated chains, HLA-associated TCR beta chains in a later analysis were more clonally expanded and had lower generation probabilities. According to a later analysis, TCR association rates differed among HLA loci, with DRB1 alleles showing the most associated TCRs and HLA-C alleles showing the fewest. Assigning TCR associations to individual alleles was difficult when HLA alleles, especially DR and DQ, strongly co-occurred. Linkage disequilibrium might explain the correlated functional status among segregating V segments, but an unknown experimental factor could not be excluded. Across donors, most TCR sequences were observed very rarely, whereas some public TCRs were present in many individuals. An association between a missense DCLRE1C variant and V-gene and J-gene trimming of TCR beta chains was found in a later genetic analysis and replicated in an independent cohort. Because counts were too low, seventeen rarely observed V segments, including chromosome 9 orphons, were left out of the earlier analysis of about 500 of the donors. Some IMGT-functional V segments, including TRBV6-2 and TRBV6-3, could not be told apart with the 87-base-pair reads, so those segments were excluded. Three of the identified cytomegalovirus-associated TCR beta chains were confirmed in vitro to be specific for cytomegalovirus antigens.

CDR1 is given as LNHNV and CDR2 as YYDKDF, both from the germline V gene (reference sequence). There are 13 amino acids in the CDR3, from cysteine to phenylalanine inclusive. The DNA shown is the 39-base CDR3, in frame from base 1. V is trimmed back by 3 bases and J by 9 bases, and the junction contains 3 bases that no gene match accounts for. The library was obtained by the immunoSEQ multiplex PCR assay. A mixture of 60 forward primers for TCR Vbeta segments and 13 reverse primers for TCR Jbeta segments was used in the multiplex PCR. Amplification of the CDR3 region of rearranged TCR beta genes was performed with a multiplex PCR assay on genomic DNA. The Illumina HiSeq System was used to sequence the amplified TCR beta libraries as 87-base-pair reads. Regarding the original processing steps: A later analysis counted tens of millions of unique TCR beta chains across the 550 to 700 repertoires, and 9 million to 14 million of these chains were shared by at least two donors. A nearest-neighbor algorithm error-corrected the raw reads and collapsed the reads into unique sequences, merging closely related sequences to remove PCR and sequencing errors. Alignment of CDR3 sequences to IMGT reference sequences was used to assign V, D and J gene segments. For a sequence to be retained, at least a six-nucleotide match to both a V gene segment and a J gene segment was required. Rearrangements were classified as productive when the CDR3 lacked stop codons and remained in frame with V and J, and all other rearrangements were classified as non-productive. CDR3 was defined according to IMGT convention as the region running from the second conserved V-encoded cysteine to the conserved J-encoded phenylalanine. Sequences without an unambiguous match to a single V gene segment were excluded from the earlier analysis of almost 600 of the donors. In an earlier analysis of around 590 of the donors, a V segment was called functional when productive rearrangements were above 56.7%, and segregating when the standard deviation between donors exceeded 5%. A statistical classification framework was developed to diagnose cytomegalovirus status using the catalog of TCR beta chain sequences. In a later analysis, TCR nucleotide sequences were compared against IMGT/GENE-DB human TR gene sequences so that V and J genes could be assigned. The TCRdist pipeline was used in a later analysis to assign CDR3 sequences and most-parsimonious VDJ recombination scenarios. In a later analysis, every TCR beta chain was defined by the combination of its CDR3 amino acid sequence and its V-gene family, and reads without a unique V-gene family were dropped. In a later analysis, approximately 590 highly shared, low-generation-probability nucleotide sequences were removed to address suspected cross-contamination and a sequencing artifact. In a later analysis, a clonal expansion index was calculated for each public chain from normalized within-repertoire ranks of inferred template counts. In a later analysis, generation probabilities were computed with a VDJ recombination model fitted to out-of-frame rearrangements, and the resulting probabilities were checked against IGoR. A later analysis scored TCR-TCR, TCR-HLA and TCR-CMV co-occurrence with hypergeometric tests, applying a repertoire-size bias correction to TCR pairs. A later analysis estimated false discovery rates by permuting HLA or CMV assignments 20 times. In a later analysis, co-occurring TCRs were grouped with DBSCAN, and TCRdist sequence similarity was added when clustering was performed within HLA-allele-positive subsets. Repertoires with fewer than 30,000 or more than 120,000 public chains, plus five repertoires with anomalous nucleotide sharing, were excluded from co-occurrence clustering. TCRdb provides this immuneACCESS table in a form limited to in-frame rearrangements. Some clones are lacking; in checked studies, under half of them reflect an unresolved V gene, and why the rest are absent is not known. V, J and clone size derive from that table, while D and trimming were established from the DNA sequence. The sample table gives tens of thousands of clones. 15% of the sample rests with the top ten.

In total, more than 500 healthy bone marrow donors made up the cohort. At the time of sampling, all cohort members were nominally healthy, though unrecorded immune exposures were likely present. The donor tested CMV seropositive, placing the donor among the approximately 290 seropositive members of the cohort. Each donor provided a peripheral blood sample, and peripheral blood mononuclear cells were used for TCR beta sequencing. The Qiagen DNeasy Blood Extraction Kit was used to extract genomic DNA from the blood cell samples. Points on this clone: What this receptor recognizes is not known.

The sequencing sample was made of PBMCs. This clonotype originated in a man over 45 in good health and CMV-seropositive. Here the chain combines TRBV15 and TRBJ1-4, and 8 junction bases match TRBD1. The DNA reads as follows: TGTGCCACCAGCAGCGTCAGGGGGCAAAAACTGTTTTTT. Its protein reads: CATSSVRGQKLFF.